This T cell receptor beta chain derives from a study of T cells after posttransplantation cyclophosphamide. Here immunoSEQ multiplex PCR was the method, and the copy in TCRdb shows in-frame clones only, minus some. The sample lists about 21,000 clones; 80% to 90% were seen once. Control samples came 1 year after myeloablative marrow transplants with methotrexate plus calcineurin inhibitor. There are a few counts of this clone. The sequence was obtained from a female patient between 30 and 39 years old who received an allogeneic stem cell transplant from an unrelated donor, was CMV-positive, and had acute and chronic GVHD. Some T cells here may be from the graft donor. Specimen: PBMCs, collected approximately 360 days after allogeneic stem cell transplant with calcineurin inhibitor and methotrexate.

CDR3 in amino acids: CAIMSGMGRGEQFF. The DNA of the CDR3 is TGTGCCATCATGTCGGGAATGGGCCGCGGTGAGCAGTTCTTC. This chain links TRBV10-3 with TRBJ2-1; D perhaps matches TRBD2 (5 bases). The V gene's germline CDR1 is ENHRY and CDR2 SYGVKD. The CDR3 totals 14 residues. V dropped 7 bases and J dropped 9 bases, with 19 bases sitting between them.